These 10 T cell receptor beta chains came from one sample sequenced in a study of T cell responses to AZD1222 COVID-19 vaccine. The method was immunoSEQ multiplex PCR; TCRdb's version includes in-frame clones alone and lacks a portion of them. Found here are roughly 120,000 clones, about 85% of them singletons; the top ten hold 2.5% to 3%. The sample here was peripheral blood, taken 28 days after the second AZD1222 dose. The receptors were gathered from an adult who received the AZD1222 COVID-19 vaccine.

This chain uses TRBV29-1 with TRBJ1-3; D is perhaps TRBD1 (5 bases). The CDR3 is made up of 13 amino acids. Germline V lookup: CDR1 SQVTM, CDR2 ANQGSEA. V lost 2 bases and J 2 bases, leaving 7 bases between the germline ends. CDR3 coding DNA: TGCAGCGTTGAATGGGGGGCTGGAAACACCATATATTTT. Translated, it gives CSVEWGAGNTIYF.

This rearrangement joins TRBV5-5 to TRBJ2-7, with D tentatively TRBD1 or TRBD2 (6 bases each). V lost 4 bases and J lost 3, with 17 bases in between. The CDR3 contains 15 residues. Germline V lookup: CDR1 SGHKS, CDR2 YYEKEE (reference sequence). The CDR3 DNA sequence: TGTGCCAGCAGCCTCGGTGGGGGGCGCTTCTACGAGCAGTACTTC. It is translated as CASSLGGGRFYEQYF.

The chain employs TRBV19 and TRBJ2-6, with a tentative D call TRBD1 (5 bases). The CDR3 totals 15 residues. CDR1 is LNHDA, CDR2 SQIVND, per germline (reference sequence). Trimming took off 10 bases at V and 2 bases at J, with 15 bases between the two ends. The CDR3 bases are TGTGCCACCAGTTTCTGGGGCCCTGGGGCCAACGTCCTGACTTTC. Its protein is CATSFWGPGANVLTF.

As DNA, the CDR3 is TGTGCCAGCAGCTTGGGGGGTAACAGGGGCTATGGCTACACCTTC. Its translation is CASSLGGNRGYGYTF. This chain connects TRBV5-4 to TRBJ1-2; 7 nucleotides line up with TRBD1. Trimming took 0 bases from V and 4 from J; bases not matched to a gene: 6. The CDR3 is 15 residues long. The germline CDR1 and CDR2 sequences are SGHNT and YYREEE (reference sequence).

The rearrangement uses TRBV5-1 and TRBJ1-6, with 8 bases lining up with TRBD1. Germline trimming cut 3 bases from V and 1 base from J; bases unmatched to any gene: 3. The CDR3 contains 16 residues. Germline-derived CDR1 and CDR2 are SGHRS and YFSETQ. The DNA of the CDR3 is TGCGCCAGCAGCTCCCGGACAGGGTCCTATAATTCACCCCTCCACTTT. Translated, it gives CASSSRTGSYNSPLHF.

The chain joins TRBV6-9 to TRBJ2-1; D uncertain. Trimming shortened V by 4 bases and J by 5 bases, and 6 bases separated the two germline ends. This CDR3 is built from 12 residues. Germline V gene data show CDR1 as MNHGY and CDR2 as SVAAGI. The CDR3 coding sequence is TGTGCCAGCAGTTGGGTCAACAATGAGCAGTTCTTC. It encodes CASSWVNNEQFF.

This clone showed up just once. The chain uses TRBV7-3 and TRBJ1-4; TRBD1 is a possible D gene (6 bases). The CDR3 contains 13 residues. The V end was cut by 5 bases, the J end by 8 bases, with 12 bases between. Germline V gene data show CDR1 as SGHTA and CDR2 as FQGTGA. The CDR3 DNA is TGTGCCAGCAGCAAATCACAGGGCGAAAAACTGTTTTTT. It is translated as CASSKSQGEKLFF.

The V and J genes are TRBV7-3 and TRBJ2-5, with 7 bases that match TRBD1. The CDR3 length is 14 residues. Germline CDR1 SGHTA, CDR2 FQGTGA. The V gene end was trimmed by 5 bases and the J gene end by 4 bases; junction bases not matched to a gene: 7. CDR3 residues: CASSETGSGETQYF. The CDR3, as DNA: TGTGCCAGCAGCGAGACAGGGTCCGGAGAGACCCAGTACTTC.

The gene calls are TRBV19 and TRBJ1-2, with 8 nucleotides matching TRBD1. After removal of 6 bases from V and 6 bases from J, the junction contained 9 bases not matched to a gene. The CDR3 runs to 14 residues. Germline V CDR1 and CDR2: LNHDA, SQIVND (reference sequence). The CDR3 sequence is CASRRTGRENGYTF. DNA of the CDR3: TGTGCCAGTAGACGGACAGGGCGAGAAAATGGCTACACCTTC.

The V gene is TRBV9, the J gene TRBJ1-1; no clear D. CDR1 and CDR2 from the germline V gene are SGDLS and YYNGEE. V dropped 0 bases and J dropped 2 bases, with 11 bases sitting between them. This CDR3 contains 15 residues. CDR3 sequence reads: CASSVDLGSNTEAFF. Written as DNA, the CDR3 is TGTGCCAGCAGCGTAGATTTGGGCTCTAACACTGAAGCTTTCTTT.